The 22 T cell receptor beta chains below come from one sample, sequenced in a study of read filtering for tumor transcriptome and immune sequencing. Molecular barcoded adaptors covering alpha/delta and beta/gamma chains were used on roughly 400 ng RNA. TCRdb reanalysed the reads using MiXCR and keeps one entry per CDR3 protein. Here the sample spans about 47,000 distinct CDR3 sequences, 12% being singletons. Input material: a population of CD138-negative cells sorted from bone marrow. The receptors come from a donor aged 40 or over with multiple myeloma.

Remarks on this clonotype: A much bigger clone sits one base away, suggesting this may be a read error. The chain has TRBV7-2 and TRBJ1-1; no definite D call. This CDR3 is built from 13 residues. V lost 5 bases and J lost 4, with 11 bases in between. Germline CDR1 SGHTA, CDR2 FQGNSA. The CDR3 here is CASSLRLLTEAFF. CDR3 coding DNA: TGTGCCAGCAGCCTCCGCCTACTCACTGAAGCTTTCTTT.

Many counts were recorded for this clonotype. V gene TRBV13 combines with J gene TRBJ2-2; 11 bases line up with TRBD2. After removal of 5 bases from V and 4 bases from J, the junction contained 9 bases not matched to a gene. The CDR3 spans 17 residues. Germline assignment: CDR1 PRHDT and CDR2 FYEKMQ (reference sequence). This chain's CDR3 is CASSATTSGSSTGELFF. DNA of the CDR3: TGTGCCAGCAGCGCCACAACTAGCGGGAGCAGCACCGGGGAGCTGTTTTTT.

Remarks on this clonotype: An end of the junction differs from the germline gene, which may be a read error. The V call is TRBV19, the J call TRBJ2-1; D assignment may be TRBD1 or TRBD2 (5 bases each). Germline CDR1 LNHDA, CDR2 SQIVND (reference sequence). This CDR3 spans 14 amino acids. CDR3 DNA sequence: TGTGCCAGTAGTCAGGGAGTCGCCCGACATGAGCAGTCCTTC. Residues: CASSQGVARHEQSF. The variable domain in full, with the rest retrieved from reference TRBV19 and TRBJ2-1, is DGGITQSPKYLFRKEGQNVTLSCEQNLNHDAMYWYRQDPGQGLRLIYYSQIVNDFQKGDIAEGYSVSREKKESFPLTVTSAQKNPTAFYLCASSQGVARHEQSFGPGTRLTVL.

The sample holds many counts of this clonotype. The chain employs TRBV7-2 and TRBJ2-5; D is ambiguous. V was cut by 2 bases and J by 1 base, with 5 bases left in between. Germline V lookup: CDR1 SGHTA, CDR2 FQGNSA. The CDR3 sequence is 13 residues long. CDR3 coding DNA: TGTGCCAGCAGCTTATCCTCCCAAGAGACCCAGTACTTC. It is translated as CASSLSSQETQYF.

The sample holds a few counts of this clonotype. Given a much more abundant clone one base away, this may be a read error. The chain couples TRBV20-1 to TRBJ2-3; 8 bases fit TRBD2. This CDR3 is built from 17 residues. The germline V gene encodes CDR1 DFQATT and CDR2 SNEGSKA (reference sequence). This CDR3 reads CCARAPPTSGSTDTQYF. The CDR3 DNA reads TGCTGTGCTAGAGCACCTCCTACTAGCGGATCCACAGATACGCAGTATTTT.

This clonotype was observed many times. The junction and the germline gene differ at one end; a read error may be behind it. V gene TRBV6-2 or TRBV6-3 combines with J gene TRBJ2-3; 12 nucleotides agree with TRBD2. CDR3 size: 14 residues. Germline V gene data show CDR1 as MNHEY and CDR2 as SVGEGT. CDR3 loop: CASRGLAGSDTQYF. The CDR3 DNA reads TGCGCCAGCAGAGGACTAGCGGGATCGGATACGCAGTATTTT.

As concerns this clonotype: A single base is all that separates this from a far larger clone, so a read error is likely. V gene TRBV6-6 combines with J gene TRBJ2-1; either TRBD1 or TRBD2 may fit D (6 bases each). The CDR3 is made up of 13 amino acids. CDR1 is MNHNY, CDR2 SVGAGI, per germline (reference sequence). CDR3 loop: CAIRGGPYNEQLF. The CDR3 DNA reads TGTGCCATCAGGGGAGGACCCTACAATGAGCAGCTCTTC.

This clonotype has just a few counts. The chain carries TRBV7-9 and TRBJ2-1; 9 nucleotides agree with TRBD2. V was clipped by 8 bases and J by 5 bases; unmatched bases: 19. CDR1 SEHNR and CDR2 FQNEAQ come from the germline V gene (reference sequence). This CDR3 is built from 18 residues. The CDR3, as DNA: TGTGCCAGCGGTCTGAGGACTAGCGAGAGTCGCAGCCACAATGAGCAGTTCTTC. Translating gives CASGLRTSESRSHNEQFF.

This clonotype was observed at least ten times. The V and J genes are TRBV28 and TRBJ2-5; 10 nucleotides agree with TRBD1. The CDR3 spans 15 residues. Germline CDR1 reads MDHEN; CDR2 reads SYDVKM. V shed 7 bases, J shed 5 bases, and the junction held 10 bases outside the gene matches. Here the CDR3 DNA reads TGTGCCAGCACCCAACAGGGGACAGGGGACGAGACCCAGTACTTC. Translated, it gives CASTQQGTGDETQYF.

As regards this clonotype: A far more abundant clone sits one base away, making this likely a read error. V and J are TRBV20-1 and TRBJ2-1, with TRBD2 matching over 10 bases. The CDR3 contains 15 residues. Germline V lookup: CDR1 DFQATT, CDR2 SNEGSKA (reference sequence). This CDR3 is CSVASGRAPYNEQFF. The CDR3 coding sequence is TGCAGCGTGGCCAGCGGGAGGGCTCCCTACAATGAGCAGTTCTTC.

Worth noting for this clonotype: A much larger clone differs from this one at a single base, so this may be a read error. Here the CDR3 reads CASSYSPLSGVGGTQYF. CDR3 DNA sequence: TGTGCCAGCAGTTACTCGCCCCTGTCGGGGGTTGGAGGTACGCAGTATTTT. The chain carries TRBV10-3 and TRBJ2-3, with D possibly matching TRBD2 (6 bases). The CDR3 extends over 17 amino acids. Germline-derived CDR1 and CDR2 are ENHRY and SYGVKD.

This clonotype was detected ten times or more. This chain links TRBV6-4 with TRBJ2-2; TRBD1 might be the D (6 bases). CDR1 MRHNA and CDR2 SNTAGT come from the germline V gene. This CDR3 comprises 13 residues. Trimming removed 7 bases from V and 2 bases from J, with 8 bases in between. Here the CDR3 reads CASKDRNTGELFF. The CDR3 DNA sequence: TGTGCCAGCAAGGACAGAAACACCGGGGAGCTGTTTTTT.

V is TRBV6-2 or TRBV6-3 and J is TRBJ2-1; no definite D call. Germline V gene lookup returns CDR1 MNHEY and CDR2 SVGEGT. The CDR3 has 12 residues. With 6 bases removed from V and 6 bases from J, the gap between germline ends came to 9 bases. Written as DNA, the CDR3 is TGTGCCAGCAGAAAGGGCTGCAATGAGCAGTTCTTC. It yields the protein CASRKGCNEQFF.

This clonotype was recorded many times. V and J are TRBV7-9 and TRBJ2-1, with D possibly TRBD2 on 5 matching bases. This CDR3 comprises 13 residues. Trimming took off 1 base at V and 12 bases at J, with 13 bases between the two ends. From germline, CDR1 is SEHNR and CDR2 FQNEAQ (reference sequence). This CDR3 reads CASSLDQAERQFF. The CDR3 coding sequence is TGTGCCAGCAGCTTAGATCAAGCGGAAAGGCAGTTCTTC.

This clonotype was seen repeatedly, ten times or more. The gene calls are TRBV6-2 or TRBV6-3 and TRBJ2-7; 11 bases are a match to TRBD2. CDR3 length equals 15 residues. Per the germline V gene, CDR1 is MNHEY and CDR2 is SVGEGT. V was clipped by 0 bases and J by 3 bases; unmatched bases: 1. The CDR3 protein is CASSYSGTSGYEQYF. CDR3 sequence (DNA): TGTGCCAGCAGTTACTCTGGGACTAGCGGCTACGAGCAGTACTTC.

At least ten counts were recorded for this clonotype. This chain joins TRBV5-1 and TRBJ2-7; D is undetermined. Germline assignment: CDR1 SGHRS and CDR2 YFSETQ. The CDR3 is 13 amino acids. The V end was cut by 0 bases, the J end by 5 bases, with 9 bases between. The CDR3 protein is CASSLEVGHEQYF. As DNA, the CDR3 is TGCGCCAGCAGCTTGGAGGTGGGTCACGAGCAGTACTTC.

This clonotype showed up just a few times. A read error may explain this, as a much larger clone is one base away. V and J are TRBV29-1 and TRBJ2-2; perhaps TRBD2 as D (6 bases). Germline CDR1 and CDR2: SQVTM and ANQGSEA. The CDR3 covers 12 residues. Trimming pared 4 bases from V and 6 bases from J, leaving 9 bases between. The CDR3: CSVAWGAGELFF. The CDR3 DNA reads as TGCAGCGTTGCCTGGGGGGCCGGGGAGCTGTTTTTT.

This clonotype was observed a few times. A much larger clone differs by one base, so this may be a read error. The rearrangement links TRBV6-5 to TRBJ2-1; TRBD2 agrees at 10 bases. The CDR3 length is 16 residues. CDR1 MNHEY and CDR2 SVGAGI come from the germline V gene. CDR3 residues: CASSPESTSGMGEQLF. The CDR3 DNA is TGTGCCAGCAGCCCCGAATCCACTAGCGGGATGGGCGAGCAGCTCTTC.

The rearrangement links TRBV2 to TRBJ2-1, with D tentatively TRBD2 (5 bases). The CDR3 is 16 residues long. Per the germline V gene, CDR1 is SNHLY and CDR2 is FYNNEI. V shed 2 bases and J shed 2 bases, with 13 bases lying between them. The CDR3 is CASSESRGAAYNEQFF. The CDR3 DNA reads as TGTGCCAGCAGTGAAAGCCGGGGAGCCGCCTACAATGAGCAGTTCTTC.

Remarks on this clonotype: This could be a read error, since a much larger clone is one nucleotide away. The CDR3 carries no conserved terminal phenylalanine or tryptophan, so it likely arises from a read error. This rearrangement joins TRBV4-2 to TRBJ1-2; TRBD1 matches at 7 bases. The length of the CDR3 is 13 residues. Germline CDR1 LGHNA, CDR2 YNFKEQ. J gave up 5 bases and V 2 bases, and 2 bases lay outside the gene matches. CDR3 sequence: CASSQLGQYGYTL. The CDR3 DNA is TGTGCCAGCAGCCAACTGGGACAGTATGGCTACACCCTC.

The table lists this clonotype with a few counts. This may come from a read error, since a much larger clone is one base off. This rearrangement joins TRBV27 to TRBJ2-2; 7 bases are a match to TRBD1. Looked up from germline, CDR1 is MNHEY and CDR2 is SMNVEV (reference sequence). The CDR3 consists of 15 residues. The chain's CDR3 is CASGVTGAPPGEQFF. In DNA, the CDR3 is TGTGCCAGCGGAGTCACAGGGGCGCCCCCCGGGGAGCAGTTTTTT.

This clonotype came up many times. This chain joins TRBV28 and TRBJ2-1; tentatively, D is TRBD2 (6 bases). The CDR3 length is 12 residues. V lost 3 bases and J 9 bases, leaving 9 bases between the germline ends. Germline V gene sequence: CDR1 MDHEN, CDR2 SYDVKM. The chain's CDR3 is CASSLTRTEQFF. The DNA of the CDR3 is TGTGCCAGCAGTTTGACTAGAACTGAGCAGTTCTTC.